The present T cell receptor (beta chain) was sequenced within a study of radiotherapy plus CTLA-4 blockade in lung cancer. TCRdb keeps only in-frame clones here, not all; method: immunoSEQ multiplex PCR. The sample records roughly 100,000 clones, 82% being singletons. Trimming removed 7 bases at V and 8 bases at J, with 23 bases between. The CDR3 spans 15 residues. The V gene's germline CDR1 is MDHEN and CDR2 SYDVKM. This sequence was found in a human donor with non-small cell lung cancer who had a partial response to radiotherapy plus ipilimumab. The sequenced sample was peripheral blood, obtained from a patient treated with radiotherapy plus ipilimumab. The chain joins TRBV28 to TRBJ1-2; weak D call: TRBD1 (5 bases). CDR3 sequence: CASIAPGLLSGGYTF. CDR3 nucleotides: TGTGCCAGCATAGCCCCGGGACTGCTATCCGGGGGCTACACCTTC.